The clone carrying this TCR beta chain showed up just a few times. Alongside a J-beta primer mix, a sample-barcoded 5' primer served in a second PCR lasting roughly 6 to 11 cycles. MiXCR, applied by TCRdb to the 5' RACE reads, yields one record per CDR3 protein. Among about 780,000 distinct CDR3 sequences listed, about half were seen once. Trimming pared 3 bases from V and 2 bases from J, leaving 11 bases between. Germline CDR1 is DFQATT and CDR2 is SNEGSKA (reference sequence). The CDR3 spans 14 residues. Individuals who donated were healthy Caucasians from Russia aged 6 to 90. Peripheral blood, ten milliliters per donor, was collected. At least 6 million PBMCs were isolated per sample. This specimen belongs to a study of blood T cells in healthy people across ages.

The sample taken for sequencing was blood. The rearrangement links TRBV20-1 to TRBJ2-1; a possible D gene is TRBD2 (6 bases). The receptor was derived from a man at least 80 years old in good health. CDR3 sequence (DNA): TGCAGTGCTAGCTTCCTAGCGCCCTACAATGAGCAGTTCTTC. It yields the protein CSASFLAPYNEQFF.